The rows below give T cell receptor beta chains drawn from one sample of a study of shared clonotypes between healthy human individuals. This table comes from immunoSEQ multiplex PCR, and its TCRdb copy is limited to in-frame clones, with some not included. The profile shows under 2,500,000 clones, approximately 94% of them singletons. Sequencing was done on a sample of naive CD4+ T cells sorted from blood. Receptors were obtained from a man between 18 and 35 years old in good health. The CDR3 runs from the conserved cysteine through the conserved F or W. Each record gives: V gene, CDR3 length, D gene, J gene, clone size, CDR3 DNA, CDR3 protein. D genes are given only for firm matches. Only some rows state a clone size, as once, few, many or a class for expanded clones.

TRBV5-6	13	TRBD1	TRBJ1-2	NA	TGTGCCAGCAGCCTGGACAGGGGGGGTGGCTACACCTTC	CASSLDRGGGYTF
TRBV7-6	13	NA	TRBJ1-2	NA	TGTGCCAGCAGCTTCGACAGGAACTATGGCTACACCTTC	CASSFDRNYGYTF
TRBV2	14	TRBD2	TRBJ2-7	NA	TGTGCCAATAGGGAGCGGGGGAGCTCCTACGAGCAGTACTTC	CANRERGSSYEQYF
TRBV5-1	16	TRBD1	TRBJ2-5	once	TGCGCCAGCAGCTCCGATAAGACAGGGGCCGGGCAGACCCAGTACTTC	CASSSDKTGAGQTQYF
TRBV19	13	NA	TRBJ2-3	NA	TGTGCCAGTAGGGGGCAGGCCACAGATACGCAGTATTTT	CASRGQATDTQYF
TRBV6-1	11	NA	TRBJ1-5	NA	TGTGCCAGCAGTGGGGATCAGCCCCAGCATTTT	CASSGDQPQHF
TRBV9	14	NA	TRBJ1-4	NA	TGTGCCAGCAGCGTGAACAGCTTTAATGAAAAACTGTTTTTT	CASSVNSFNEKLFF
TRBV11-2	15	NA	TRBJ2-7	NA	TGTGCCAGCAGCTTAGATCCTGGCCACTCCTACGAGCAGTACTTC	CASSLDPGHSYEQYF
TRBV7-2	13	NA	TRBJ2-7	NA	TGTGCCAGCAGCTTATATAACACCTACGAGCAGTACTTC	CASSLYNTYEQYF
TRBV10-3	14	NA	TRBJ1-2	NA	TGTGCCATCACAACCGGAGGGAGGGACTATGGCTACACCTTC	CAITTGGRDYGYTF
TRBV6-6	12	NA	TRBJ2-3	NA	TGTGCCAGCAGATCGGGGACAGATACGCAGTATTTT	CASRSGTDTQYF
TRBV5-1	15	TRBD1	TRBJ1-5	NA	TGCGCCAGCAGCCTGACAGGGGGATCGGGCGAGCCCCAGCATTTT	CASSLTGGSGEPQHF
TRBV5-1	15	NA	TRBJ1-1	once	TGCGCCAGCAGCTTGGGGGTCGTAGGAGGCACTGAAGCTTTCTTT	CASSLGVVGGTEAFF
TRBV5-6	15	TRBD1	TRBJ2-1	NA	TGTGCCAGCAGCACCTTCGACAGGGGTCCCCATGAGCAGTTCTTC	CASSTFDRGPHEQFF
TRBV10-3	15	NA	TRBJ2-2	NA	TGTGCCATCAGTGAGGGAGAGGGGAACACCGGGGAGCTGTTTTTT	CAISEGEGNTGELFF
TRBV6-1	12	NA	TRBJ1-3	NA	TGTGCCAGCAGGGGACTGGGAAACACCATATATTTT	CASRGLGNTIYF
TRBV11-2	15	TRBD2	TRBJ2-5	NA	TGTGCCAGCAGCCCGAGAGGGCGGGAGGAGGAGACCCAGTACTTC	CASSPRGREEETQYF
TRBV25-1	13	NA	TRBJ2-1	NA	TGTGCCAGCAAAGCAAGGCCCGAGAATGAGCAGTTCTTC	CASKARPENEQFF
TRBV25-1	15	NA	TRBJ2-7	NA	TGTGCCAGCAGCGTGGGGCAGGGAAGCTCCTACGAGCAGTACTTC	CASSVGQGSSYEQYF
TRBV18	16	TRBD2	TRBJ2-1	NA	TGTGCCAGCTCACCACCGGGGGGGAAGGGCTACAATGAGCAGTTCTTC	CASSPPGGKGYNEQFF
TRBV6-6	12	NA	TRBJ1-2	NA	TGTGCCAGCCGCCAGGCGAACTATGGCTACACCTTC	CASRQANYGYTF
TRBV6-1	14	NA	TRBJ2-7	NA	TGTGCCAGCAGTGTCCAGGTGAGCTCCTACGAGCAGTACTTC	CASSVQVSSYEQYF
TRBV2	15	NA	TRBJ2-7	NA	TGTGCCAGCAAAACCATCTTGAACTCGCGGCCCGAGCAGTACTTC	CASKTILNSRPEQYF
TRBV30	13	NA	TRBJ2-7	NA	TGTGCCTTAAAAGAGGCTAGTCAGTACGAGCAGTACTTC	CALKEASQYEQYF
TRBV6-6	13	NA	TRBJ1-5	NA	TGTGCCAGCAGTGACAGAAGCAATCAGCCCCAGCATTTT	CASSDRSNQPQHF
TRBV19	14	TRBD1	TRBJ2-5	NA	TGTGCCAGTAGTATCTCGGGGACAGAAGGGACCCAGTACTTC	CASSISGTEGTQYF
TRBV5-1	12	NA	TRBJ2-2	NA	TGCGCCAGCAGCCCCCTAGCCGGGGAGCTGTTTTTT	CASSPLAGELFF
TRBV29-1	15	NA	TRBJ1-3	NA	TGCAGCGTAACCGACCGGACGAGCTCTGGAAACACCATATATTTT	CSVTDRTSSGNTIYF
TRBV29-1	13	TRBD1	TRBJ1-2	NA	TGCAGCGCCAAGACACAGGGGAACTATGGCTACACCTTC	CSAKTQGNYGYTF
TRBV7-9	15	TRBD2	TRBJ2-5	NA	TGTGCCAGCAGCTTGAGACTAGCGGTGCAAGAGACCCAGTACTTC	CASSLRLAVQETQYF
TRBV10-3	12	TRBD1	TRBJ1-2	once	TGTGCCATCAGTGAGTGGGACAGTGGCTACACCTTC	CAISEWDSGYTF
TRBV5-1	13	NA	TRBJ2-2	NA	TGCGCCAGCAGCCACGGACAAAACGGGGAGCTGTTTTTT	CASSHGQNGELFF
TRBV5-1	15	NA	TRBJ1-1	NA	TGCGCCAGCAGCTTGGGGAGCGGGGGCAACACTGAAGCTTTCTTT	CASSLGSGGNTEAFF
TRBV5-1	15	NA	TRBJ2-7	once	TGCGCCAGCACCTTGGGGGTTGCTGCGGGGTACGAGCAGTACTTC	CASTLGVAAGYEQYF
TRBV30	12	NA	TRBJ2-7	once	TGTGCCTGGAGTGTCTACGGCTACGAGCAGTACTTC	CAWSVYGYEQYF
TRBV6-1	14	TRBD1	TRBJ1-2	NA	TGTGCCAGCAGTGAAGCGACACAGGGGATCGGCTACACCTTC	CASSEATQGIGYTF
TRBV2	17	TRBD1	TRBJ2-3	NA	TGTGCCAGCAGTGACCTTACCGGGACAGCGGATGCAGATACGCAGTATTTT	CASSDLTGTADADTQYF
TRBV9	14	TRBD1	TRBJ2-1	NA	TGTGCCAGCAGCACACGGACAGGGCTCCATGAGCAGTTCTTC	CASSTRTGLHEQFF
TRBV6-5	15	TRBD1	TRBJ2-2	NA	TGTGCCAGCAGGCTGACAGGGGGGAACACCGGGGAGCTGTTTTTT	CASRLTGGNTGELFF
TRBV5-1	16	NA	TRBJ2-1	NA	TGCGCCAGCAGCACCACCGGGGCGGGGACATACAATGAGCAGTTCTTC	CASSTTGAGTYNEQFF
TRBV6-6	15	NA	TRBJ2-1	NA	TGTGCCAGCAGTAGGGACCTTATCTCCTACAATGAGCAGTTCTTC	CASSRDLISYNEQFF
TRBV7-8	15	TRBD1	TRBJ2-4	NA	TGTGCCAGCAGCTTGGGACAGGGCGGCAAAAACATTCAGTACTTC	CASSLGQGGKNIQYF
TRBV28	16	TRBD1	TRBJ1-2	NA	TGTGCCAGCAGTCTAACAGGGGCGCTTGCCCTTTCTGGCTACACCTTC	CASSLTGALALSGYTF
TRBV28	12	NA	TRBJ1-2	NA	TGTGCCAGCAGGTTGGGGACTTATGGCTACACCTTC	CASRLGTYGYTF
TRBV11-2	15	NA	TRBJ2-4	once	TGTGCCAGCAGCTCCGCGACAGCTGCCAAAAACATTCAGTACTTC	CASSSATAAKNIQYF
TRBV5-4	15	TRBD1	TRBJ2-7	NA	TGTGCCAGCAGCTCGCCGGGACAGGGGGCCTACGAGCAGTACTTC	CASSSPGQGAYEQYF
TRBV19	14	NA	TRBJ2-7	NA	TGTGCCAGTAGTATAGATGATAGGGTTGGCGAGCAGTACTTC	CASSIDDRVGEQYF
TRBV6-1	15	NA	TRBJ1-5	NA	TGTGCCAGCCCCCAGGGCGAGTGCAGGATTCAGCCCCAGCATTTT	CASPQGECRIQPQHF
TRBV28	12	NA	TRBJ1-2	NA	TGTGCCAGCCACCTGGGGGCCGGGGGCTACACCTTC	CASHLGAGGYTF
TRBV2	17	TRBD1	TRBJ2-1	NA	TGTGCCAGCAGTGAGGGACAGGGTTCCTTCTCCTACAATGAGCAGTTCTTC	CASSEGQGSFSYNEQFF
TRBV7-9	16	TRBD2	TRBJ2-3	NA	TGTGCCAGCAGCTTAGCGCCCAGCGGGAATAAAGATACGCAGTATTTT	CASSLAPSGNKDTQYF
TRBV6-5	14	NA	TRBJ2-7	NA	TGTGCCAGCAGACCAACGGTTTTGGGCTACGAGCAGTACTTC	CASRPTVLGYEQYF
TRBV30	15	NA	TRBJ2-7	NA	TGTGCCTGGAGTGCTAGTTGGATAGGGTCCTACGAGCAGTACTTC	CAWSASWIGSYEQYF